This TCR beta chain was observed in a study of cytomegalovirus exposure and HLA in healthy donors. The PCR contained 60 Vbeta and 13 Jbeta primers. Data came from immunoSEQ multiplex PCR; TCRdb stores just in-frame clones and leaves some out. The data show roughly 100,000 clones, about four fifths seen once. The study's findings and limits: Data from an earlier analysis indicated that most TCR beta V segments were productive either about 87% or about 30% of the time.

Worth noting for this clone: Antigen unknown.

This CDR3 contains 11 residues. Germline V gene data show CDR1 as SGHDT and CDR2 as YYEEEE. V shed 3 bases and J shed 6 bases, with 7 bases lying between them. This clonotype was sampled from a woman in her thirties or forties in good health and CMV-seronegative. V gene TRBV5-6 combines with J gene TRBJ2-7; perhaps TRBD1 as D (5 bases). Sequences were obtained from PBMCs. In DNA, the CDR3 is TGTGCCAGCAGCTCTAGGGGCGAGCAGTACTTC. Translated: CASSSRGEQYF.